This passage covers 8 T cell receptor beta chains from one sample sequenced in a study of brain T cells in children with intractable seizures. Profiled with immunoSEQ multiplex PCR; TCRdb holds only in-frame clones, not every one. The sample consists of fewer than 85,000 clones, approximately 94% of them appearing once. The sample in question was peripheral blood, obtained at surgery. The source of these receptors is a boy younger than two with tuberous sclerosis and intractable seizures.

The chain carries TRBV4-2 and TRBJ2-3; D remains ambiguous. The CDR3 extends over 14 amino acids. V was pared by 0 bases and J by 3 bases, with 7 bases between. CDR1 is LGHNA and CDR2 is YNFKEQ in the germline V gene. This chain's CDR3 is CASSQESATDTQYF. The CDR3 DNA sequence: TGTGCCAGCAGCCAAGAATCAGCAACAGATACGCAGTATTTT.

The rearrangement joins TRBV4-1 to TRBJ1-1; D call uncertain. Looked up from germline, CDR1 is MGHRA and CDR2 is YSYEKL. CDR3 size: 12 residues. Trimming shortened V by 8 bases and J by 0 bases, and 7 bases separated the two germline ends. The CDR3 DNA reads as TGCGCCAGCCGCGCCATGAACACTGAAGCTTTCTTT. This translates into CASRAMNTEAFF.

This clone was seen only once. The chain employs TRBV7-2 and TRBJ1-5, with TRBD1 identical over 7 bases. Germline lookup yields CDR1 SGHTA and CDR2 FQGNSA. CDR3 length: 15 amino acids. V gave up 5 bases and J gave up 2 bases; unmatched junction bases: 6. CDR3 sequence (DNA): TGTGCCAGCAGCCCGAAGGGGGCTGGCAATCAGCCCCAGCATTTT. Its protein is CASSPKGAGNQPQHF.

This clone was seen only once. The genes are TRBV24-1 and TRBJ2-5; 7 nucleotides line up with TRBD1. The CDR3 is made up of 14 amino acids. V dropped 8 bases and J dropped 6; count of bases not matched to a gene: 11. Per germline, CDR1 KGHDR and CDR2 SFDVKD. The DNA for the CDR3 is TGTGCCACCACCACCTCAAAGGGGGCAAAGACCCAGTACTTC. Protein sequence: CATTTSKGAKTQYF.

The chain combines TRBV27 with TRBJ2-5, with D possibly TRBD2 on 5 matching bases. CDR1 is MNHEY and CDR2 is SMNVEV in the germline V gene (reference sequence). There are 15 residues in the CDR3. The V and J ends lost 1 base and 5 bases respectively, with 14 bases between them. The CDR3 DNA sequence: TGTGCCAGCAGTTTATTGGCGGGTAGGGAGGAGACCCAGTACTTC. As protein: CASSLLAGREETQYF.

This clone was counted a single time. The chain carries TRBV29-1 and TRBJ2-2; TRBD1 agrees at 8 bases. Germline CDR1 SQVTM, CDR2 ANQGSEA. Germline trimming cut 4 bases from V and 1 base from J; bases unmatched to any gene: 2. The CDR3 contains 14 residues. The CDR3 sequence: CSVAGGKNTGELFF. CDR3 bases: TGCAGCGTTGCAGGGGGCAAGAACACCGGGGAGCTGTTTTTT.

With regard to this clone: Here the CDR3 omits its conserved ending phenylalanine or tryptophan, so a read error is the likely source. It is unclear where the CDR3 begins or ends on the DNA, so no DNA is shown, and the CDR3 is as TCRdb lists it. The J gene is TRBJ2-3, the V gene TRBV7-3; TRBD2, as called in the table, went unchecked against the DNA. Germline assignment: CDR1 SGHTA and CDR2 FQGTGA. The CDR3 is 11 residues long, counting both termini. CDR3 sequence: CASSPLLELAP.

This chain links TRBV21-1 with TRBJ2-2; the table's D call of TRBD2 was not tested on the DNA. TRBV21-1 is a pseudogene segment. The CDR3 is 17 residues long. The CDR3 loop reads CASSKVGAGGYTGELFF. The CDR3 DNA sequence: TGTGCCAGCAGCAAAGTAGGAGCGGGAGGCTACACCGGGGAGCTGTTTTTT.